Listed below are T cell receptor beta chains from one sample, sequenced in a study of CD8 T cells in ankylosing spondylitis. TCRdb fed the 5' RACE reads into MiXCR, producing one record per CDR3 protein. The sample holds a few hundred thousand distinct CDR3 sequences, about a fifth seen once. Sequences were obtained from blood, either unsorted or a sorted T cell fraction (not recorded which). These receptor sequences come from a female donor with ankylosing spondylitis or in good health (not recorded which). CDR3s include the opening cysteine and the closing phenylalanine or tryptophan. The order of the fields is clone size, D gene, J gene, V gene, CDR3 protein, CDR3 DNA. A D gene is named only where the DNA matches it firmly. Only part of the rows carry a size: once, few, many, or a class if the clone is expanded.

clone size: -; D gene: -; J gene: TRBJ2-7; V gene: TRBV11-2; CDR3 protein: CASSRYSSYEQYF; CDR3 DNA: TGTGCCAGCAGCAGATATAGCTCCTACGAGCAGTACTTC
clone size: once; D gene: -; J gene: TRBJ2-1; V gene: TRBV7-2; CDR3 protein: CASSLVGGVSYNEQFF; CDR3 DNA: TGTGCCAGCAGCTTAGTAGGTGGGGTGTCCTACAATGAGCAGTTCTTC
clone size: -; D gene: -; J gene: TRBJ2-7; V gene: TRBV20-1; CDR3 protein: CSASRLYEQYF; CDR3 DNA: TGCAGTGCTAGTCGGCTCTACGAGCAGTACTTC
clone size: -; D gene: -; J gene: TRBJ2-2; V gene: TRBV20-1; CDR3 protein: CSARDWDTQGNTGELFF; CDR3 DNA: TGCAGTGCTAGAGATTGGGACACCCAGGGGAACACCGGGGAGCTGTTTTTT
clone size: -; D gene: -; J gene: TRBJ1-6; V gene: TRBV12-3/TRBV12-4; CDR3 protein: CASRNRSYNSPLHF; CDR3 DNA: TGTGCCAGCAGGAATCGCTCCTATAATTCACCCCTCCACTTT
clone size: -; D gene: -; J gene: TRBJ2-7; V gene: TRBV28; CDR3 protein: CASSTWFREQYF; CDR3 DNA: TGTGCCAGCAGTACCTGGTTCCGGGAGCAGTACTTC
clone size: few; D gene: -; J gene: TRBJ2-6; V gene: TRBV6-1; CDR3 protein: CASSPGRPSGANVLTF; CDR3 DNA: TGTGCCAGCAGCCCGGGACGGCCCTCTGGGGCCAACGTCCTGACTTTC
clone size: many; D gene: TRBD2; J gene: TRBJ2-2; V gene: TRBV12-3/TRBV12-4; CDR3 protein: CASSLAEFTGELFF; CDR3 DNA: TGTGCCAGCAGTCTAGCGGAGTTTACCGGGGAGCTGTTTTTT
clone size: -; D gene: -; J gene: TRBJ1-1; V gene: TRBV20-1; CDR3 protein: CSARDKRARAFF; CDR3 DNA: TGCAGTGCTAGAGATAAGAGAGCCAGAGCTTTCTTT
clone size: few; D gene: -; J gene: TRBJ2-5; V gene: TRBV29-1; CDR3 protein: CSGGARETQYF; CDR3 DNA: TGCAGCGGGGGGGCGAGGGAGACCCAGTACTTC
clone size: -; D gene: -; J gene: TRBJ1-2; V gene: TRBV5-5; CDR3 protein: CASSPDGIYGYTF; CDR3 DNA: TGTGCCAGCAGCCCGGACGGGATCTATGGCTACACCTTC
clone size: few; D gene: -; J gene: TRBJ2-1; V gene: TRBV6-1; CDR3 protein: CATQRGRKRDEQFF; CDR3 DNA: TGTGCCACCCAAAGGGGGAGGAAAAGGGATGAGCAGTTCTTC
clone size: -; D gene: -; J gene: TRBJ2-6; V gene: TRBV6-2/TRBV6-3; CDR3 protein: CASRGSRATSGANVLTF; CDR3 DNA: TGTGCCAGCCGGGGGAGCAGGGCTACCTCTGGGGCCAACGTCCTGACTTTC
clone size: -; D gene: -; J gene: TRBJ2-3; V gene: TRBV7-2; CDR3 protein: CASSLETWGTQYF; CDR3 DNA: TGTGCCAGCAGCTTAGAGACGTGGGGTACGCAGTATTTT
clone size: many; D gene: -; J gene: TRBJ1-1; V gene: TRBV19; CDR3 protein: CASRRGVGTEAFF; CDR3 DNA: TGTGCCAGTAGGCGGGGCGTCGGCACTGAAGCTTTCTTT
clone size: few; D gene: -; J gene: TRBJ2-2; V gene: TRBV10-2; CDR3 protein: CASSDPTGLGGELFF; CDR3 DNA: TGCGCCAGCAGTGACCCCACAGGGTTGGGCGGGGAGCTGTTTTTT
clone size: few; D gene: -; J gene: TRBJ2-7; V gene: TRBV7-8; CDR3 protein: CASTDLNSYEQYF; CDR3 DNA: TGTGCCAGCACCGACCTGAACTCCTACGAGCAGTACTTC
clone size: -; D gene: -; J gene: TRBJ2-7; V gene: TRBV2; CDR3 protein: CASNGGDSIYEQYF; CDR3 DNA: TGTGCCAGCAACGGAGGGGACTCCATATACGAGCAGTACTTC
clone size: few; D gene: -; J gene: TRBJ2-7; V gene: TRBV7-2; CDR3 protein: CASSSQLEQYF; CDR3 DNA: TGTGCCAGCAGCTCTCAATTGGAGCAGTACTTC
clone size: many; D gene: -; J gene: TRBJ2-6; V gene: TRBV6-5; CDR3 protein: CASSYGMHGLSGANVLTF; CDR3 DNA: TGTGCCAGCAGTTACGGGATGCACGGCCTCTCTGGGGCCAACGTCCTGACTTTC
clone size: few; D gene: -; J gene: TRBJ1-4; V gene: TRBV29-1; CDR3 protein: CSARGGVDEKLFF; CDR3 DNA: TGCAGCGCCCGCGGGGGGGTGGACGAAAAACTGTTTTTT
clone size: -; D gene: TRBD2; J gene: TRBJ2-2; V gene: TRBV7-2; CDR3 protein: CASSPLLATTAELFF; CDR3 DNA: TGTGCCAGCAGCCCATTACTAGCGACGACCGCGGAGCTGTTTTTT
clone size: many; D gene: TRBD1; J gene: TRBJ1-1; V gene: TRBV12-3/TRBV12-4; CDR3 protein: CASRRDRGVDTEAFF; CDR3 DNA: TGTGCCAGCAGGCGGGACAGGGGTGTGGACACTGAAGCTTTCTTT
clone size: -; D gene: -; J gene: TRBJ1-1; V gene: TRBV20-1; CDR3 protein: CSATGRKNTEAFF; CDR3 DNA: TGCAGTGCTACTGGCAGGAAGAACACTGAAGCTTTCTTT
clone size: few; D gene: -; J gene: TRBJ1-6; V gene: TRBV20-1; CDR3 protein: CSAIRATTNSPLHF; CDR3 DNA: TGCAGTGCTATAAGGGCGACAACAAATTCACCCCTCCACTTT
clone size: few; D gene: TRBD2; J gene: TRBJ2-7; V gene: TRBV6-5; CDR3 protein: CASAGGGYEQYF; CDR3 DNA: TGTGCCTCCGCGGGCGGGGGCTACGAGCAGTACTTC
clone size: few; D gene: -; J gene: TRBJ2-3; V gene: TRBV6-5; CDR3 protein: CASSYEGGTDTQYF; CDR3 DNA: TGTGCCAGCAGTTACGAAGGAGGCACAGATACGCAGTATTTT